The 29 T cell receptor beta chains given below trace back to one sample, sequenced in a study of T cell changes during pregnancy in multiple sclerosis (dated by TCRdb to about 2019). Receptor amplification or capture employed the immunoSEQ multiplex PCR assay. TCRdb stores this immuneACCESS table with in-frame sequences only. Part of the clones is absent; in the studies checked, under half of the shortfall reflects unresolved V genes, and no reason is known for the rest. Within this sample are approximately 51,000 clones, with approximately 90% of them counted one time only. The ten largest clones take up around 0.53% of the sample. The sample was CD4+ T cells from peripheral blood mononuclear cells, taken after pregnancy. These receptors all stem from a female donor with multiple sclerosis, enrolled in a pregnancy study.

The chain couples TRBV11-1 to TRBJ2-1; 7 positions match TRBD2. J gave up 1 base and V 5 bases, and 5 bases lay outside the gene matches. Germline CDR1 is SGHAT and CDR2 is FQDESV (reference sequence). The CDR3 totals 15 residues. The CDR3 loop reads CASSPTGLSYNEQFF. CDR3 coding DNA: TGTGCCAGCAGCCCCACGGGACTATCCTACAATGAGCAGTTCTTC.

V usage is TRBV11-2 and J usage is TRBJ2-1; possible D gene TRBD2, 5 bases. Germline assignment: CDR1 SGHAT and CDR2 FQNNGV. V dropped 5 bases and J dropped 9 bases, with 14 bases sitting between them. The CDR3 runs to 13 residues. As DNA, the CDR3 is TGTGCCAGCAGCCCGGCGGGCTCAGGTGAGCAGTTCTTC. This encodes CASSPAGSGEQFF.

V and J are TRBV9 and TRBJ2-7; D is ambiguous. Trimming removed 0 bases at V and 2 bases at J, with 12 bases between. The CDR3 extends over 15 amino acids. The V gene's germline CDR1 is SGDLS and CDR2 YYNGEE. CDR3 protein: CASSVARHLTYEQYF. CDR3 nucleotide sequence: TGTGCCAGCAGCGTAGCTAGGCACCTGACCTACGAGCAGTACTTC.

The genes are TRBV2 and TRBJ2-2; TRBD2 is a possible D gene (5 bases). Germline V gives CDR1 SNHLY, CDR2 FYNNEI. V gave up 4 bases and J gave up 5 bases, with 8 bases separating them. The CDR3 is made up of 13 amino acids. CDR3 bases: TGTGCCAGCAGTGCCGGGGAGACCGGGGAGCTGTTTTTT. It translates to CASSAGETGELFF.

This sequence joins TRBV30 and TRBJ1-2; 8 bases agree with TRBD1. The CDR3 has 12 amino acids. Germline V gene data show CDR1 as GTSNPN and CDR2 as SVGIG (reference sequence). Unmatched junction bases numbered 7, after V lost 5 bases and J lost 8 bases. CDR3 bases: TGTGCCTGGGGACAGGGCAACAGCGGCTACACCTTC. As protein: CAWGQGNSGYTF.

The chain combines TRBV19 with TRBJ2-7; 7 bases agree with TRBD1. J was trimmed by 4 bases and V by 4 bases; bases with no gene match: 10. This CDR3 comprises 15 residues. In germline, CDR1 is LNHDA, CDR2 SQIVND (reference sequence). CDR3 residues: CASSRTGDIGYEQYF. CDR3 in DNA: TGTGCCAGTAGTAGAACAGGGGACATCGGATACGAGCAGTACTTC.

The V and J genes are TRBV6-1 and TRBJ2-3; TRBD1 agrees at 8 bases. CDR1 MNHNS and CDR2 SASEGT come from the germline V gene. With V trimmed by 4 bases and J by 6 bases, 12 bases remained unmatched. This CDR3 comprises 16 residues. CDR3 loop: CASSGTTGGGRDTQYF. CDR3 nucleotides: TGTGCCAGCAGTGGGACCACAGGGGGAGGTAGGGATACGCAGTATTTT.

J is TRBJ2-7 and V is TRBV28, with D tentatively TRBD2 (6 bases). The length of the CDR3 is 15 residues. CDR1 and CDR2 from the germline V gene are MDHEN and SYDVKM. Between the trimmed V and J ends, which lost 7 bases and 4 bases, there was a span of 20 bases. CDR3 residues: CASTAAPGAPYEQYF. The DNA for the CDR3 is TGTGCCAGCACCGCCGCGCCGGGAGCACCATACGAGCAGTACTTC. The variable domain in full, completed from reference TRBV28 and TRBJ2-7, reads DVKVTQSSRYLVKRTGEKVFLECVQDMDHENMFWYRQDPGLGLRLIYFSYDVKMKEKGDIPEGYSVSREKKERFSLILESASTNQTSMYLCASTAAPGAPYEQYFGPGTRLTVT.

The chain joins TRBV18 to TRBJ2-7, with D perhaps matching TRBD2 (5 bases). V was pared by 6 bases and J by 7 bases, with 13 bases between. The CDR3 contains 12 residues. Germline V gene data show CDR1 as KGHSH and CDR2 as LQKENI. The CDR3 DNA is TGTGCCAGCTCCCTTCTAGCACTTGAGCAGTACTTC. Protein: CASSLLALEQYF.

V gene TRBV7-2 combines with J gene TRBJ2-1; 8 bases are shared with TRBD2. V lost 0 bases to trimming and J lost 7 bases; unmatched junction nucleotides: 5. CDR3 length equals 15 residues. From germline, CDR1 is SGHTA and CDR2 FQGNSA. The CDR3 region is CASSLASGIENEQFF. The CDR3 DNA reads TGTGCCAGCAGCTTAGCTAGCGGGATCGAAAATGAGCAGTTCTTC.

The chain carries TRBV9 and TRBJ1-6; TRBD1 is a possible D gene (6 bases). Trimming stripped 3 bases from V and 7 bases from J, with 14 bases between. The CDR3 is made up of 15 amino acids. CDR1 and CDR2 (germline): SGDLS, YYNGEE. The chain's CDR3 is CASSGTQGPNSPLHF. The DNA for the CDR3 is TGTGCCAGCAGCGGAACGCAGGGGCCGAATTCACCCCTCCACTTT.

The gene calls are TRBV6-1 and TRBJ2-7; tentative D call: TRBD1 (7 bases). CDR1 and CDR2 from the germline V gene are MNHNS and SASEGT. The CDR3 loop spans 15 amino acids. V lost 3 bases and J 3 bases, leaving 15 bases between the germline ends. The CDR3 DNA sequence: TGTGCCAGCAGTGAGGTCCAGGGGGGAGACTACGAGCAGTACTTC. As protein: CASSEVQGGDYEQYF.

The chain recombines TRBV4-3 with TRBJ2-1; D perhaps matches TRBD2 (7 bases). The V gene's germline CDR1 is LGHNA and CDR2 YSLEER. The CDR3 length is 14 residues. V was pared by 4 bases and J by 5 bases, with 12 bases between. The chain's CDR3 is CASSRGRENNEQFF. For the CDR3, the DNA is TGCGCCAGCAGCCGGGGGCGGGAGAACAATGAGCAGTTCTTC.

The V gene is TRBV18, the J gene TRBJ2-2, with 7 bases matching TRBD1. J was trimmed by 1 base and V by 3 bases; bases with no gene match: 2. There are 15 residues in the CDR3. Germline lookup yields CDR1 KGHSH and CDR2 LQKENI. The CDR3 DNA follows: TGTGCCAGCTCACCGGGACAGATGAACACCGGGGAGCTGTTTTTT. Protein product: CASSPGQMNTGELFF.

CDR3 sequence (DNA): TGTGCCAGCAGTGCACGGACTAGCATGGGGAAAGAGACCCAGTACTTC. This sequence encodes CASSARTSMGKETQYF. The chain joins TRBV6-1 to TRBJ2-5, with 8 nucleotides matching TRBD2. Germline values: CDR1 MNHNS, CDR2 SASEGT. With V trimmed by 4 bases and J by 3 bases, 10 bases remained unmatched. The CDR3 has 16 amino acids.

The rearrangement uses TRBV2 and TRBJ2-1; 7 bases are a match to TRBD2. The germline V gene encodes CDR1 SNHLY and CDR2 FYNNEI. This CDR3 contains 16 residues. Losses at the gene ends were 5 bases for V and 7 bases for J; bases not matched to a gene: 14. This CDR3 is CASSSFRLALKNEQFF. As DNA, the CDR3 is TGTGCCAGCAGTTCCTTTAGACTAGCATTGAAGAATGAGCAGTTCTTC.

This chain uses TRBV16 with TRBJ2-3; D is perhaps TRBD1 (6 bases). V lost 1 base to trimming and J lost 4 bases, with 9 bases between them. The germline V gene encodes CDR1 KGHSY and CDR2 FQNENV. This CDR3 is built from 14 residues. The CDR3 DNA reads as TGTGCCAGCAGCCAATTCAGGGGATCAGATACGCAGTATTTT. This codes for CASSQFRGSDTQYF. Full variable domain (outside the CDR3, taken from reference TRBV16 and TRBJ2-3): GEEVAQTPKHLVRGEGQKAKLYCAPIKGHSYVFWYQQVLKNEFKFLISFQNENVFDETGMPKERFSAKCLPNSPCSLEIQATKLEDSAVYFCASSQFRGSDTQYFGPGTRLTVL.

Here the CDR3 reads CASSLGLRVHEQYF. As DNA, the CDR3 is TGTGCCAGCAGCTTAGGGTTGAGGGTCCACGAGCAGTACTTC. This chain joins TRBV7-2 and TRBJ2-7, with D possibly TRBD2 on 5 matching bases. Looked up from germline, CDR1 is SGHTA and CDR2 is FQGNSA. Trimming removed 1 base from V and 5 bases from J, with 12 bases in between. The CDR3 runs 14 residues.

The chain recombines TRBV6-1 with TRBJ2-7; TRBD1 matches 8 bases. Germline trimming cut 5 bases from V and 0 bases from J; bases unmatched to any gene: 6. In germline, CDR1 is MNHNS, CDR2 SASEGT. There are 15 residues in the CDR3. The CDR3 loop reads CASSLGQVSSYEQYF. CDR3 bases: TGTGCCAGCAGTTTGGGACAGGTGTCCTCCTACGAGCAGTACTTC.

The rearrangement joins TRBV9 to TRBJ1-3, with 8 bases that match TRBD1. V shed 0 bases and J 0 bases; nucleotides not matched to a gene: 2. The CDR3 contains 16 residues. The germline CDR1 and CDR2 sequences are SGDLS and YYNGEE. Here the CDR3 reads CASSVDRGISGNTIYF. The DNA of the CDR3 is TGTGCCAGCAGCGTAGACAGGGGGATCTCTGGAAACACCATATATTTT.

The chain is built from TRBV6-7 and TRBJ2-5; TRBD1 agrees at 7 bases. TRBV6-7 is placed among ORFs of uncertain function. Trimming took 4 bases from V and 1 from J; bases not matched to a gene: 6. This CDR3 region has 15 residues. CDR3 bases: TGTGCCAGCAGTTCGGGACAGTCATCCCAAGAGACCCAGTACTTC. This encodes CASSSGQSSQETQYF.

The rearrangement joins TRBV30 to TRBJ2-1, with D possibly matching TRBD1 (6 bases). CDR3 length: 16 residues. Trimming cost V 1 base and J 10 bases, with 23 bases left between them. From germline, CDR1 is GTSNPN and CDR2 SVGIG (reference sequence). The CDR3 spells CAWSARLGTKDGEQFF. CDR3 sequence (DNA): TGTGCCTGGAGTGCTAGGTTAGGGACAAAAGACGGGGAGCAGTTCTTC.

A word on this clone: The junction and the germline gene differ at one end; a read error may be behind it. V usage is TRBV7-9 and J usage is TRBJ2-7, with 9 bases fitting TRBD2. Germline loops: CDR1 SEHNR, CDR2 FQNEAQ (reference sequence). The CDR3 is 17 amino acids. DNA for the CDR3: TGTGCCAGCAGCCCAACTACCGGACTAGCGACCTCCCACGAGCAGTACTTC. Amino acid sequence: CASSPTTGLATSHEQYF.

In this sample, this clone turned up once. This chain connects TRBV2 to TRBJ2-4, with TRBD1 matching 9 bases. Per germline, CDR1 SNHLY and CDR2 FYNNEI. V lost 0 bases, J lost 1 base, and 7 bases stayed unmatched. The CDR3 spans 18 residues. As DNA, the CDR3 is TGTGCCAGCAGTGAAGCGCTTCAAGGACAGGGGGCCAAAAACATTCAGTACTTC. Its translation is CASSEALQGQGAKNIQYF. Drawing the rest from reference TRBV2 and TRBJ2-4, the complete variable domain is EPEVTQTPSHQVTQMGQEVILRCVPISNHLYFYWYRQILGQKVEFLVSFYNNEISEKSEIFDDQFSVERPDGSNFTLKIRSTKLEDSAMYFCASSEALQGQGAKNIQYFGAGTRLSVL.

V and J are TRBV16 and TRBJ2-3, with 15 bases lining up with TRBD2. J gave up 3 bases and V 2 bases, and 12 bases lay outside the gene matches. CDR1 and CDR2 from the germline V gene are KGHSY and FQNENV. This CDR3 spans 20 amino acids. The CDR3 DNA is TGTGCCAGCAGCCAACCACTCCGTCGGACTAGCGGGAGGGAAACAGATACGCAGTATTTT. Translation: CASSQPLRRTSGRETDTQYF.

The V gene is TRBV4-1, the J gene TRBJ2-3; 10 bases match TRBD2. Germline CDR1 is MGHRA and CDR2 is YSYEKL. With V trimmed by 0 bases and J by 3 bases, 15 bases remained unmatched. This CDR3 has 20 residues. The CDR3 sequence: CASSQEPPTRAGGGTDTQYF. The CDR3 DNA sequence: TGCGCCAGCAGCCAAGAGCCCCCGACCCGAGCGGGAGGGGGGACAGATACGCAGTATTTT.

J is TRBJ1-2 and V is TRBV4-2; TRBD1 agrees at 8 bases. The germline V gene encodes CDR1 LGHNA and CDR2 YNFKEQ. The CDR3 runs 13 residues. V dropped 1 base and J dropped 5; count of bases not matched to a gene: 0. CDR3 DNA: TGTGCCAGCAGCCAAGGGACAGGGTATGGCTACACCTTC. This sequence encodes CASSQGTGYGYTF.

This clone came up once. This rearrangement joins TRBV28 to TRBJ2-2, with a weak D call TRBD2 (5 bases). The germline V and J ends were trimmed by 2 bases and 0 bases, with 13 bases remaining between them. In germline, CDR1 is MDHEN, CDR2 SYDVKM. CDR3 length: 17 residues. CDR3 sequence (DNA): TGTGCCAGCAGTTTAGGCCCTCGGACTCCGAACACCGGGGAGCTGTTTTTT. Protein sequence: CASSLGPRTPNTGELFF.

CDR3 protein: CASSAGGNRETQYF. The CDR3 nucleotides are TGTGCCAGCAGCGCCGGCGGGAATAGGGAGACCCAGTACTTC. The V and J genes are TRBV9 and TRBJ2-5, with D perhaps matching TRBD2 (6 bases). Germline CDR1 SGDLS, CDR2 YYNGEE. The V and J ends lost 3 bases and 5 bases respectively, with 14 bases between them. The CDR3 consists of 14 residues.